The sequence of this TCR beta chain was determined in a study of shared clonotypes between healthy human individuals. A remark on this clone: Its antigen is as yet unknown.

Only in-frame clones appear in the TCRdb table, and some are missing; sequencing was by immunoSEQ multiplex PCR. Of around 1.5 million clones listed, approximately 98% are singletons. With 1 base removed from V and 2 bases from J, the gap between germline ends came to 9 bases. The CDR3 is 14 amino acids. CDR1 and CDR2 (germline): SGHDT, YYEEEE. Study observations and caveats: Generation probability values for non-shared clonotypes were lower than those for clonotypes shared by all four donors. Among donors, clonotype sharing was expected to be affected by sequencing depth. The researchers took only blood, and tissue repertoires probably look different. The rarefaction results pointed to incomplete sorted-subset sequencing despite large depth.

J is TRBJ1-1 and V is TRBV5-6; D is ambiguous. Specimen: naive CD4+ T cells sorted from blood. Subset indicated: CD45RA+ positively selected. This clonotype originated in a man aged 25 to 40 in good health. In DNA, the CDR3 is TGTGCCAGCAGCTTGTGGCGGGTAAACACTGAAGCTTTCTTT. This codes for CASSLWRVNTEAFF. Based on the CDR3 plus reference TRBV5-6 and TRBJ1-1, the full variable domain is DAGVTQSPTHLIKTRGQQVTLRCSPKSGHDTVSWYQQALGQGPQFIFQYYEEEERQRGNFPDRFSGHQFPNYSSELNVNALLLGDSALYLCASSLWRVNTEAFFGQGTRLTVV.